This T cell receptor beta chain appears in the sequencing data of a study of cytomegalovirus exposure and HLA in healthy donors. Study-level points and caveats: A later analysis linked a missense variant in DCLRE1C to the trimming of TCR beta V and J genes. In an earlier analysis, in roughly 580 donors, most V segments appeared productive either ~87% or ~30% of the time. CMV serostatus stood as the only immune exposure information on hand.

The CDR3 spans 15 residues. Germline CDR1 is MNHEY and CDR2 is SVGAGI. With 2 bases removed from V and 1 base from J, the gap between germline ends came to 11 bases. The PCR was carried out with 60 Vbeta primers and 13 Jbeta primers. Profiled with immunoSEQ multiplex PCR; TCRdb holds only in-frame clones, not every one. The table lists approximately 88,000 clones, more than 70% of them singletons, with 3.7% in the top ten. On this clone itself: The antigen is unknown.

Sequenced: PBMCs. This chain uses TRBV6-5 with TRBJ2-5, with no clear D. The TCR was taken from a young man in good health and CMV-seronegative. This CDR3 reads CASSYLQPTQETQYF. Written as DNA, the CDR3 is TGTGCCAGCAGTTACCTACAGCCGACCCAAGAGACCCAGTACTTC.